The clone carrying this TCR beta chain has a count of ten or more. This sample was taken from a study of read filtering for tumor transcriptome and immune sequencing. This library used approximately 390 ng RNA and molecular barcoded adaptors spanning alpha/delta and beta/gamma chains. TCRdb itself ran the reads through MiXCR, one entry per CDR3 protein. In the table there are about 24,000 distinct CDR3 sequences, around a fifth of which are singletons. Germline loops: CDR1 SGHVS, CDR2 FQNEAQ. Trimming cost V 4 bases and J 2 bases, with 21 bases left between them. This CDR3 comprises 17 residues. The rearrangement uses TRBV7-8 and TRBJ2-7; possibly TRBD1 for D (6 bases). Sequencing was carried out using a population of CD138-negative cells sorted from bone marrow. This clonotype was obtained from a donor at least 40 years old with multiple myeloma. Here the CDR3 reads CASSSTYTGLDPYEQYF. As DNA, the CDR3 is TGTGCCAGCAGCTCAACCTACACAGGGCTGGATCCCTACGAGCAGTACTTC.